These T cell receptor beta chains were read from a single sample in a study of beta chain features in type 1 diabetes. Assay used: immunoSEQ multiplex PCR; TCRdb lists only in-frame clones, some missing. The profile covers about 340,000 clones, with about 13% appearing a single time and over 0.014% taken by the ten largest. The sequenced material came from naive CD4+ T cells from blood. These receptors came from a woman younger than 35 with type 1 diabetes. The CDR3 runs from the conserved cysteine through the conserved F or W. The D gene is left open where the match is weak. Clone sizes are given selectively: once, few, many, or a class where the clone is expanded.

d_call	clone_size	j_call	v_call	cdr3_nt	cdr3_aa
.	.	TRBJ2-3	TRBV11-2	TGTGCCAGCAGCCTTACTAGAGTGGTAGATACGCAGTATTTT	CASSLTRVVDTQYF
.	.	TRBJ2-2	TRBV7-3	TGTGCCACGCAGGAGGTAGCGTCGAACACCGGGGAGCTGTTTTTT	CATQEVASNTGELFF
TRBD1	.	TRBJ2-5	TRBV7-2	TGTGCCAGCAGCGAGCGGAACAGGGGGTACCAAGAGACCCAGTACTTC	CASSERNRGYQETQYF
.	.	TRBJ1-2	TRBV30	TGTGCCTGCTGGGAGTATGGCTACACTTTC	CACWEYGYTF
.	.	TRBJ2-1	TRBV4-1	TGCGCCAGCAGCCACATCTACAATGAGCAGTTCTTC	CASSHIYNEQFF
.	few	TRBJ2-7	TRBV5-1	TGCGCCAGCAGCTTGGCGGGAGTCCCCTACGAGCAGTACTTC	CASSLAGVPYEQYF
.	.	TRBJ2-5	TRBV30	TGTGCCTGGAGTCGAGATGAGGCAGAGACCCAGTACTTC	CAWSRDEAETQYF
TRBD2	.	TRBJ2-3	TRBV19	TGTGCCAGTAATCTAGCGGGATCAGGCACAGATACGCAGTATTTT	CASNLAGSGTDTQYF
TRBD1	.	TRBJ2-5	TRBV28	TGTGCCAGCAGCAAGCCTGGGACAGGGATCAGGGAGACCCAGTACTTC	CASSKPGTGIRETQYF
TRBD2	.	TRBJ2-7	TRBV18	TGTGCCAGCTCAAGCGGGAGGCAAACCTACGAGCAGTACTTC	CASSSGRQTYEQYF
TRBD1	.	TRBJ2-7	TRBV13	TGTGCCAGCAGCTTATGGGTGACAGGGGCCCGGGGCGAGCAGTACTTC	CASSLWVTGARGEQYF
TRBD2	.	TRBJ2-3	TRBV28	TGTGCCAGCAGTAGCGGGAGTAGCACAGATACGCAGTATTTT	CASSSGSSTDTQYF
.	few	TRBJ1-5	TRBV6-5	TGTGCCAGCGGTCCGGCCAGACATAGCAATCAGCCCCAGCATTTT	CASGPARHSNQPQHF
.	few	TRBJ2-3	TRBV11-2	TGTGCCAGCAGCCCAGGGGATACGCAGTATTTT	CASSPGDTQYF
.	few	TRBJ2-6	TRBV9	TGTGCCAGCATCTCCCCTGGGGCCAACGTCCTGACTTTC	CASISPGANVLTF
TRBD1	few	TRBJ2-7	TRBV28	TGTGCCAGCAGTTTATCCGGGACAGGCTCCTACGAGCAGTACTTC	CASSLSGTGSYEQYF
.	.	TRBJ2-1	TRBV29-1	TGCAGCGTTGGGGCTCTAGCGAACGTGAATGAGCAGTTCTTC	CSVGALANVNEQFF
.	.	TRBJ2-1	TRBV6-1	TGTGCCAGCAGTCGTACAGGGACGCAGTTCTTC	CASSRTGTQFF
.	.	TRBJ2-7	TRBV9	TGTGCCAGCAGCCTAGGAGGGGGATTACACGAGCAGTACTTC	CASSLGGGLHEQYF
TRBD1	few	TRBJ1-2	TRBV18	TGTGCCAGCTCACACGGGACAGGCTATGGCTACACCTTC	CASSHGTGYGYTF
.	.	TRBJ1-3	TRBV5-4	TGTGCCAGCAGCTTGGACGGGGAGTCTGGAAACACCATATATTTT	CASSLDGESGNTIYF
.	.	TRBJ1-2	TRBV5-6	TGTGCCAGCAGCTGGGCAGGCTCCTATGGCTACACCTTC	CASSWAGSYGYTF
.	.	TRBJ2-3	TRBV2	TGTGCCAGCAGTGAGTGGGCGGATACGCAGTATTTT	CASSEWADTQYF
TRBD1	few	TRBJ1-1	TRBV29-1	TGCAGCGGGGGGACAGCTGGGACTGAAGCTTTCTTT	CSGGTAGTEAFF
.	few	TRBJ2-5	TRBV11-2	TGTGCCAGCAGCCCCCGAGAGACCCAGTACTTC	CASSPRETQYF
.	few	TRBJ2-3	TRBV5-4	TGTGCCAGCAGCCTGGGACTGGGGCCTAGCACAGATACGCAGTATTTT	CASSLGLGPSTDTQYF
TRBD1	.	TRBJ1-6	TRBV30	TGTGCCTGGAAGGACAGGGCTGGACGTAATTCACCCCTCCACTTT	CAWKDRAGRNSPLHF
.	few	TRBJ2-5	TRBV7-2	TGTGCCAGCAGCCCTAGGGGCGAGAAGACCCAGTACTTC	CASSPRGEKTQYF
TRBD1	few	TRBJ1-1	TRBV19	TGTGCCAGTTGTAGACAGGGTCGGCTCACTGAAGCTTTCTTT	CASCRQGRLTEAFF